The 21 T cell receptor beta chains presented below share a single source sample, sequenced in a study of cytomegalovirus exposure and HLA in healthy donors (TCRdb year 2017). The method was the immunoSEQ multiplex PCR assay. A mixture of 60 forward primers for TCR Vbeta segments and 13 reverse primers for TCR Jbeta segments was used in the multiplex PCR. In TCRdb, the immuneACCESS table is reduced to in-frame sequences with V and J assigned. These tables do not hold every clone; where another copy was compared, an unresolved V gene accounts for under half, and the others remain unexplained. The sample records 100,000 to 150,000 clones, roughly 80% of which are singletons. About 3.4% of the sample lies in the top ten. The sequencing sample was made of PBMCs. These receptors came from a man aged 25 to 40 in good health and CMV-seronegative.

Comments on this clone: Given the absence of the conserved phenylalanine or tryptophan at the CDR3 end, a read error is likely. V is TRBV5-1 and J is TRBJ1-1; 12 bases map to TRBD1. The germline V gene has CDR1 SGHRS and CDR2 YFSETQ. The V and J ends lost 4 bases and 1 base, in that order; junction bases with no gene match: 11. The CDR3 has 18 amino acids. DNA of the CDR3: TGCGCCAGCAGCAGTAGTTCCGGGACAGGGGGCTCGAACACTGAAGCTTTCCTT. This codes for CASSSSSGTGGSNTEAFL.

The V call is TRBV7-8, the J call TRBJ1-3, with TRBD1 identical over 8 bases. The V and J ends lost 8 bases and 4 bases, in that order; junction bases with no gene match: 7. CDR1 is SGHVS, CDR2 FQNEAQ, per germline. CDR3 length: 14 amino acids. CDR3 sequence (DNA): TGTGCCAGCCAGAAAGGGACAGGCGGAAACACCATATATTTT. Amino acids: CASQKGTGGNTIYF.

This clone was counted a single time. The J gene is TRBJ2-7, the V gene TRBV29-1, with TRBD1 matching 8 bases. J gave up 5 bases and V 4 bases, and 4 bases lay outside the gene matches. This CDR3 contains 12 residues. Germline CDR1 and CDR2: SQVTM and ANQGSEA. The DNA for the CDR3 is TGCAGCGTTGGGACAGGGTCTCACGAGCAGTACTTC. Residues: CSVGTGSHEQYF.

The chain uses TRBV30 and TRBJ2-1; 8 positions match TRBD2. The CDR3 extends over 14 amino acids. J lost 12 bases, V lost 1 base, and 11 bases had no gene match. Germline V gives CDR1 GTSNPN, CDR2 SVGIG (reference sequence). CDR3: CAWSDGRAGIVQFF. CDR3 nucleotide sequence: TGTGCCTGGAGTGACGGGAGGGCCGGAATTGTGCAGTTCTTC. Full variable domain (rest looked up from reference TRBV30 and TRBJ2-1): SQTIHQWPATLVQPVGSPLSLECTVEGTSNPNLYWYRQAAGRGLQLLFYSVGIGQISSEVPQNLSASRPQDRQFILSSKKLLLSDSGFYLCAWSDGRAGIVQFFGPGTRLTVL.

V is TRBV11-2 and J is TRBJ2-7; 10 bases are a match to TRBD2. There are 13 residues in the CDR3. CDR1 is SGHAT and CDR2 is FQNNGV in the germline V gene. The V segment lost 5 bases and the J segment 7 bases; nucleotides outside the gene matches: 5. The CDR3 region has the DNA TGTGCCAGCAGCAAAGGACTAGCGGTGGAGCAGTACTTC. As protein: CASSKGLAVEQYF.

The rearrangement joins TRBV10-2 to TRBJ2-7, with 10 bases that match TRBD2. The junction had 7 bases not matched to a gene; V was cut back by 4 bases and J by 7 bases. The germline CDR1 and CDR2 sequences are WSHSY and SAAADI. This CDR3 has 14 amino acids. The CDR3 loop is CASSGTSGHSEQYF. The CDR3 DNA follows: TGCGCCAGCAGTGGGACTAGCGGACATTCGGAGCAGTACTTC.

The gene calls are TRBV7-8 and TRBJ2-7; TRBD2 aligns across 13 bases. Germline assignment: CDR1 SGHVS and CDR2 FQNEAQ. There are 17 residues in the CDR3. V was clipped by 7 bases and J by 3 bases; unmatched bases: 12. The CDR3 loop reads CASTLRTSGRVSYEQYF. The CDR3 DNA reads TGTGCCAGCACCCTAAGAACTAGCGGGAGGGTTAGCTACGAGCAGTACTTC.

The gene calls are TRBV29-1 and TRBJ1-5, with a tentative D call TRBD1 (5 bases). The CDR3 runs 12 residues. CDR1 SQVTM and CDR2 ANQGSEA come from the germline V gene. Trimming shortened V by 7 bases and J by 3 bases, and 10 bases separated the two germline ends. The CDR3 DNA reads TGCAGCGCCCAGACAGCCAATCAGCCCCAGCATTTT. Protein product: CSAQTANQPQHF. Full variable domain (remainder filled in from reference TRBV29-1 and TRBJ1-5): SAVISQKPSRDICQRGTSLTIQCQVDSQVTMMFWYRQQPGQSLTLIATANQGSEATYESGFVIDKFPISRPNLTFSTLTVSNMSPEDSSIYLCSAQTANQPQHFGDGTRLSIL.

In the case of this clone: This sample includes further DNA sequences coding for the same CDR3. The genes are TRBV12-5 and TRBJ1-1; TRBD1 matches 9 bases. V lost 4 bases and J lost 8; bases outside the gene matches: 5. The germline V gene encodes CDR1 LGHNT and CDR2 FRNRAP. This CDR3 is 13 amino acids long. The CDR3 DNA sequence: TGTGCTAGTGGTTGGACTGGACAGGGGGAAGCTTTCTTT. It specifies CASGWTGQGEAFF.

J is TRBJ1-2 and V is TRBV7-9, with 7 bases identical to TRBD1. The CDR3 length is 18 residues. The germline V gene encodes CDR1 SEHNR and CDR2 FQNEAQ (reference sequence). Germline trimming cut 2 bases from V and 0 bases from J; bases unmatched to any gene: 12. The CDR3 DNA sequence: TGTGCCAGCAGCTTAAGAGGGGACAGATCCGCAGCTAACTATGGCTACACCTTC. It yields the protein CASSLRGDRSAANYGYTF.

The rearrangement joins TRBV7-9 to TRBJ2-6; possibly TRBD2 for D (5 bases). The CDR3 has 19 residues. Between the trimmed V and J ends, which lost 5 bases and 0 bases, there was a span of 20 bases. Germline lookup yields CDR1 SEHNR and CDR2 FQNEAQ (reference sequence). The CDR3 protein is CASSVLGRLLRSGANVLTF. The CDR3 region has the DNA TGTGCCAGCAGCGTCCTAGGGAGACTACTTCGCTCTGGGGCCAACGTCCTGACTTTC.

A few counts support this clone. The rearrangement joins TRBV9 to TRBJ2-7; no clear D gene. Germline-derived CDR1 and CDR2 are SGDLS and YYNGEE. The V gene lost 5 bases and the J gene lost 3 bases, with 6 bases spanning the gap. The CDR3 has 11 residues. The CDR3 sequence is CASRQRYEQYF. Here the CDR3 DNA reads TGTGCCAGCAGGCAGCGCTACGAGCAGTACTTC.

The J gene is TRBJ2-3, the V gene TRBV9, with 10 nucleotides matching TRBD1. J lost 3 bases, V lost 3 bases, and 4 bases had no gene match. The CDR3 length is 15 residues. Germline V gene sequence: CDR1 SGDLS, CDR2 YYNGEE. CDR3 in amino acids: CASSARQGATDTQYF. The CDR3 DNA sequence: TGTGCCAGCAGCGCTAGACAGGGGGCAACAGATACGCAGTATTTT.

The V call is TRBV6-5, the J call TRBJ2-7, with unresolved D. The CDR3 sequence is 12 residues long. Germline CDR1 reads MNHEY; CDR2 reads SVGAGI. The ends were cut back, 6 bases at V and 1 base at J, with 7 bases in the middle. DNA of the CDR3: TGTGCCAGCAGAGAAGCGTCCTACGAGCAGTACTTC. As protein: CASREASYEQYF.

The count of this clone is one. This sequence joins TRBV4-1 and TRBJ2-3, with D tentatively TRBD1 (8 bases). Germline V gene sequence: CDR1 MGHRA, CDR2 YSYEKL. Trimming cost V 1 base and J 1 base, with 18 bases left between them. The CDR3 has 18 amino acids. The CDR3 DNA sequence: TGCGCCAGCAGCCAAGTGGGGGGGGCCAGGGGGCGCACAGATACGCAGTATTTT. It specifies CASSQVGGARGRTDTQYF.

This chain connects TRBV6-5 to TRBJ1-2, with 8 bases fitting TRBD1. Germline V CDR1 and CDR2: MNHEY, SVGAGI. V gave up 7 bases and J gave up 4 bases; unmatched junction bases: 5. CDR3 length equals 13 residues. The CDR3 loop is CASTGQGTYGYTF. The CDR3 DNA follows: TGTGCCAGCACCGGACAGGGCACCTATGGCTACACCTTC.

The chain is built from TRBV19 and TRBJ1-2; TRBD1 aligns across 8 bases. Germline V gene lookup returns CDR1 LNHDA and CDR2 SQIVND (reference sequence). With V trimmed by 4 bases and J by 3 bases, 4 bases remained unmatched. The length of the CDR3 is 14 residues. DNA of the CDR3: TGTGCCAGTAGTAAAGACAGGGGACACTATGGCTACACCTTC. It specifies CASSKDRGHYGYTF.

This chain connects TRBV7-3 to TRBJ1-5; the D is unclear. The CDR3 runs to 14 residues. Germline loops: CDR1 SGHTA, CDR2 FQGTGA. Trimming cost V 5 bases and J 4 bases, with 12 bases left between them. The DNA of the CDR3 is TGTGCCAGCAGCCCTAAGAGAAGTAATCAGCCCCAGCATTTT. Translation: CASSPKRSNQPQHF. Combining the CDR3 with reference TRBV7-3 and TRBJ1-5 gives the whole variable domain GAGVSQTPSNKVTEKGKYVELRCDPISGHTALYWYRQSLGQGPEFLIYFQGTGAADDSGLPNDRFFAVRPEGSVSTLKIQRTERGDSAVYLCASSPKRSNQPQHFGDGTRLSIL.

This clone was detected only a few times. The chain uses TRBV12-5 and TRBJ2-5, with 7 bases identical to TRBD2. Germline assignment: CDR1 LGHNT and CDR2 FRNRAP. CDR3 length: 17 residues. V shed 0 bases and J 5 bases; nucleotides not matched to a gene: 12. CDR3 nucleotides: TGTGCTAGTGGTTTGGTACTGGGAGGGGTGGGCCGGGAGACCCAGTACTTC. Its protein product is CASGLVLGGVGRETQYF.

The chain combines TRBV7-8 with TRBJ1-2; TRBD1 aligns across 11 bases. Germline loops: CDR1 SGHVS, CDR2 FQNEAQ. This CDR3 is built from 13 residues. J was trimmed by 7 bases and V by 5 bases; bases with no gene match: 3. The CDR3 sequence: CASSAGQGVGYTF. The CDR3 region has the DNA TGTGCCAGCAGCGCGGGACAGGGGGTTGGCTACACCTTC.

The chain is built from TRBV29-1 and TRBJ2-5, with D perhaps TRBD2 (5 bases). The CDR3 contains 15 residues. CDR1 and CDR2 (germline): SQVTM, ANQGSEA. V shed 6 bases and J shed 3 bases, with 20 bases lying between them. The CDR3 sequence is CSVSFGVRKEETQYF. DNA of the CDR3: TGCAGCGTGTCTTTCGGGGTCCGGAAAGAAGAGACCCAGTACTTC. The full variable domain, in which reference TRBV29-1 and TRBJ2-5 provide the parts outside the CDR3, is SAVISQKPSRDICQRGTSLTIQCQVDSQVTMMFWYRQQPGQSLTLIATANQGSEATYESGFVIDKFPISRPNLTFSTLTVSNMSPEDSSIYLCSVSFGVRKEETQYFGPGTRLLVL.